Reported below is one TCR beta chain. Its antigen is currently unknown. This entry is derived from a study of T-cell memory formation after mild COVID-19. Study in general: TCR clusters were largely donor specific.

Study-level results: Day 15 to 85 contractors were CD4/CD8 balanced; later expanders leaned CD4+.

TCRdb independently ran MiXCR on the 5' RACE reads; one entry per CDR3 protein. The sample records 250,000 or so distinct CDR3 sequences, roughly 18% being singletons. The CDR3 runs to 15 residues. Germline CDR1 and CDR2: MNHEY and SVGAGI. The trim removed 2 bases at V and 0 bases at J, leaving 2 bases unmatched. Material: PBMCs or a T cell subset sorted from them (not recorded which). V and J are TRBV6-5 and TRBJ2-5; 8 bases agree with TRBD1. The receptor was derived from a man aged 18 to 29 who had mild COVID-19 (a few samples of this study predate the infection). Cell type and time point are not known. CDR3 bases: TGTGCCAGCAGTTACGGACAGGGACACCAAGAGACCCAGTACTTC. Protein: CASSYGQGHQETQYF.